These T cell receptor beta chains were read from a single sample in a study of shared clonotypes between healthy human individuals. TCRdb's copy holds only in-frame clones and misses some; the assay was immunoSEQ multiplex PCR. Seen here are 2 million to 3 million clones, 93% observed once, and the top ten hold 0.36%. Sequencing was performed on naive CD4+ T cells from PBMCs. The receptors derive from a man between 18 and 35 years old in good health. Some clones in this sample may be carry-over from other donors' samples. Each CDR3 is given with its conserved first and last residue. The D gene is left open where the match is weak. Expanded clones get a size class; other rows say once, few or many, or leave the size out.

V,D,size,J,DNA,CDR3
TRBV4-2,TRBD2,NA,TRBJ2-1,TGTGCCAGCAGCCAAGCGACTAGCGACTACAATGAGCAGTTCTTC,CASSQATSDYNEQFF
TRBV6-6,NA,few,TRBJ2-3,TGTGCCAGCAGTTCGGGCACCGATCGGGGCACAGATACGCAGTATTTT,CASSSGTDRGTDTQYF
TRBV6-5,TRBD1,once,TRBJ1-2,TGTGCCAGCAGTGAAGGACAGGGGAGGTATGGCTACACCTTC,CASSEGQGRYGYTF
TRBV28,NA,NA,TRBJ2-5,TGTGCCAGCAGTTTCGGAGTTCCCGAGACCCAGTACTTC,CASSFGVPETQYF
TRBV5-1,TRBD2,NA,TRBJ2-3,TGCGCCAGCAGCTTGGCGGTGCTAGCGGGAGGGCGAGATACGCAGTATTTT,CASSLAVLAGGRDTQYF
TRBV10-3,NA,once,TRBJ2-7,TGTGCCATCAGCTCATCCTACGAGCAGTACTTC,CAISSSYEQYF
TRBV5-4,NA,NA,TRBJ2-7,TGTGCCAGCAGCTTGAGGCAAGGCAGCTCCTACGAGCAGTACTTC,CASSLRQGSSYEQYF
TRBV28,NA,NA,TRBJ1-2,TGTGCCAGCAGCAAGGGCCCTGGGGGCTACACCTTC,CASSKGPGGYTF
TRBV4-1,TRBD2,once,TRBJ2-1,TGCGCCAGCAGCCAAGATCAGCGGGAGTACAATGAGCAGTTCTTC,CASSQDQREYNEQFF
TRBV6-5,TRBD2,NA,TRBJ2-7,TGTGCCAGCAGACGACTAGCTCTGGGCTGGGAGCAGTACTTC,CASRRLALGWEQYF
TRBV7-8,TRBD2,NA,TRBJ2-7,TGTGCCAGCAGCTATACCCCTGGGACTAGCGGGAGCCCATACGAGCAGTACTTC,CASSYTPGTSGSPYEQYF
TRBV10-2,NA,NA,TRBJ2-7,TGCGCCAGCAGTGACAGGAGGTCATCGTACGAGCAGTACTTC,CASSDRRSSYEQYF
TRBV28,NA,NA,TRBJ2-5,TGTGCCAGCAGTTTCGTGTTCGGGGAGACCCAGTACTTC,CASSFVFGETQYF
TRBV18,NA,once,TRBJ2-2,TGTGCCAGCCAAAGACTCGAACCGGACGCCCGTCGTGGCACCGGGGAGCTGTTTTTT,CASQRLEPDARRGTGELFF
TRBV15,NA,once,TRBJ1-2,TGTGCCACCAGCAGAGGAGTCCCAGGAGGAGACTATGGCTACACCTTC,CATSRGVPGGDYGYTF
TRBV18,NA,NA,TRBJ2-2,TGTGCCAGCTCACATCGGACAGACACCGGGGAGCTGTTTTTT,CASSHRTDTGELFF
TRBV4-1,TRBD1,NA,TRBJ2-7,TGCGCCAGCAGCCAACCACAGGGGAAACCCTCCTACGAGCAGTACTTC,CASSQPQGKPSYEQYF
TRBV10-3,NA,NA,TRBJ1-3,TGTGCCATCAGTGACCCGACGGAAGGGGTCCCTGGAAACACCATATATTTT,CAISDPTEGVPGNTIYF
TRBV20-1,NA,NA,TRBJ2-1,TGCAGTGCTAGTCTCAGGGGGCAGTTCTTC,CSASLRGQFF
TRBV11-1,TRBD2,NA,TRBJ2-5,TGTGCCAGCAGCCCGCACAGAAGACTAGCGGGATATGAGACCCAGTACTTC,CASSPHRRLAGYETQYF
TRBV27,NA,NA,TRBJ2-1,TGTGCCAGCAGTTTGTCGGACCGAAACAATGAGCAGTTCTTC,CASSLSDRNNEQFF
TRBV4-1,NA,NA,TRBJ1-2,TGCGCCAGCAGCCCCGACAGAAACTATGGCTACACCTTC,CASSPDRNYGYTF
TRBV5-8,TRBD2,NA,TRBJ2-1,TGTGCCAGCAGCTTCATGCGGGAGAGGTATGAGCAGTTCTTC,CASSFMRERYEQFF
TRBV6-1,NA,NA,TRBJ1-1,TGTGCCAGTCTCGGGGCGTTTATGAACACTGAAGCTTTCTTT,CASLGAFMNTEAFF
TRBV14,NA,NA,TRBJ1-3,TGTGCCAGCAGCCAGACCCATATCGTGGCAAACACCATATATTTT,CASSQTHIVANTIYF
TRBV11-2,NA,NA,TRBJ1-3,TGTGCCAGCAGCTTAGATCGGCGGGGGGGCCGAATCTCTGGAAACACCATATATTTT,CASSLDRRGGRISGNTIYF
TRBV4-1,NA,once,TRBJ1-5,TGCGCCAGCAGCCAAGATCAGAGGACGGGTCAGCCCCAGCATTTT,CASSQDQRTGQPQHF
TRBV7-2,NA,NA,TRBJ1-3,TGTGCCAGCAGCACCAGGGGCCGGAGCTCTGGAAACACCATATATTTT,CASSTRGRSSGNTIYF
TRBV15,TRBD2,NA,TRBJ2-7,TGTGCCACCAGCAGGGACGCTAGCGGGAATACCTACGAGCAGTACTTC,CATSRDASGNTYEQYF
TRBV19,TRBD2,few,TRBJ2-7,TGTGCCAGTAGTATTAGCGGGAGGCGGTCCGAGCAGTACTTC,CASSISGRRSEQYF
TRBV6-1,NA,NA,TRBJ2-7,TGTGCCAGCAGAGGCCCCCGAGGGTCCTACGAGCAGTACTTC,CASRGPRGSYEQYF
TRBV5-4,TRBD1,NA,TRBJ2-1,TGTGCCAGCAGTTTCGGGACAGCTTACAATGAGCAGTTCTTC,CASSFGTAYNEQFF
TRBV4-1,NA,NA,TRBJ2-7,TGCGCCAGCAGCCAAGATGCAAGCAGGGTGTACGAGCAGTACTTC,CASSQDASRVYEQYF
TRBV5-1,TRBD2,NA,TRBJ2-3,TGCGCCAGCAGCTTCGCGGGACTAGCGGACAGCACAGATACGCAGTATTTT,CASSFAGLADSTDTQYF
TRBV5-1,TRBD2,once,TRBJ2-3,TGCGCCAGCAGCGTCGGGACTAGTCGCGATACGCAGTATTTT,CASSVGTSRDTQYF
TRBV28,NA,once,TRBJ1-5,TGTGCCAGCAGTTTAGGGGGAGTGGGTCAGCCCCAGCATTTT,CASSLGGVGQPQHF
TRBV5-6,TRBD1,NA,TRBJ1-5,TGTGCCAGCAGCAAGGGACAGTCGACCTATCAGCCCCAGCATTTT,CASSKGQSTYQPQHF
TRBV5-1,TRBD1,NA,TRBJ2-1,TGCGCCAGCCGTGGGGGACAGGGTTACAATGAGCAGTTCTTC,CASRGGQGYNEQFF
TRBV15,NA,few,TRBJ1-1,TGTGCCACCAGCTTCGAAGCTGAAGCTTTCTTT,CATSFEAEAFF
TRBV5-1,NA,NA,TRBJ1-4,TGCGCCAGCAAGGTCTCCTATAATGAAAAACTGTTTTTT,CASKVSYNEKLFF
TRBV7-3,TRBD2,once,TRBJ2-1,TGTGCCAGCAGCTTAAACCTAGCGGGCTACAATGAGCAGTTCTTC,CASSLNLAGYNEQFF
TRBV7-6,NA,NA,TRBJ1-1,TGTGCCAGCAGCTTCGAGACTTCAATGAACACTGAAGCTTTCTTT,CASSFETSMNTEAFF
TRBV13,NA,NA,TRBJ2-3,TGTGCCAGCAGCCCCACGACGCCAGATACGCAGTATTTT,CASSPTTPDTQYF
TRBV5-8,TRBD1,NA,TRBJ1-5,TGTGCCAGCAGGACAGGGGACATCATACGGCCCCAGCATTTT,CASRTGDIIRPQHF
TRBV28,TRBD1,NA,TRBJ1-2,TGTGCCAGCAGTTTCTCAGGGGGCCAAATCTATGGCTACACCTTC,CASSFSGGQIYGYTF
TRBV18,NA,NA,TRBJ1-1,TGTGCCAGCACCATCGGAGGACCGAGGAACACTGAAGCTTTCTTT,CASTIGGPRNTEAFF
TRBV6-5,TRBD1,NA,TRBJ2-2,TGTGCCAGCACCCTGGACAGGGTAATCGGGGAGCTGTTTTTT,CASTLDRVIGELFF
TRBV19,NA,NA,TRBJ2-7,TGTGCCAGTAGTATCCTTGGACGGTCCTACGAGCAGTACTTC,CASSILGRSYEQYF
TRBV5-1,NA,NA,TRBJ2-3,TGCGCCAGCAGCTTGGTGGGTAGCGGAGGCACAGATACGCAGTATTTT,CASSLVGSGGTDTQYF
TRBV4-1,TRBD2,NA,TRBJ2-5,TGCGCCAGCAGCCAAGATCGCGCTAGCGGTCAAGGAGAGACCCAGTACTTC,CASSQDRASGQGETQYF
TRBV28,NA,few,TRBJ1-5,TGTGCCAGCAGTTTAAGGAAAGTGCCCCAGCATTTT,CASSLRKVPQHF
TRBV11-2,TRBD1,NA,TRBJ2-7,TGTGCCAGCAGCGCGTTTACAGGGGTTTACGAGCAGTACTTC,CASSAFTGVYEQYF
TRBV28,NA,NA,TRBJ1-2,TGTGCCAGCGACTTATACGGCTACACCTTC,CASDLYGYTF
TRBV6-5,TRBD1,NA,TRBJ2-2,TGTGCCAGCAGACCAGACAGGGGACGCACCGGGGAGCTGTTTTTT,CASRPDRGRTGELFF
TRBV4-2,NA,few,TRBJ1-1,TGTGCCAGCAGCCAAGATAGGCAAACCCGGGGGACTGAAGCTTTCTTT,CASSQDRQTRGTEAFF
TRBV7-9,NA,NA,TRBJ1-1,TGTGCCAGCAGCCGGGTGGGTGCCGACACTGAAGCTTTCTTT,CASSRVGADTEAFF
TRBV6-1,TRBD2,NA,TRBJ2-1,TGTGCCAGCTTTATAGCGGGAGTAACTTCCAATGAGCAGTTCTTC,CASFIAGVTSNEQFF